This TCR beta chain was recovered during a study of siplizumab effects on memory and regulatory T cells. General study findings and limits: Siplizumab significantly decreased alloreactive sequences from unstimulated CD4+ memory cells.

Clones were sequenced by immunoSEQ multiplex PCR, and TCRdb holds only the in-frame ones, with some missing. Seen here are some 100,000 clones, 80% to 95% observed once, and the top ten hold over 0.15%. CDR3 length: 15 residues. V was trimmed by 4 bases and J by 3 bases, leaving 14 bases between them. The germline CDR1 and CDR2 sequences are SGHRS and YFSETQ. Notes on this clone: The antigen is unknown.

This clonotype was obtained from a human donor in good health. The source material was non-Treg CD4+ T cells sorted from blood. J is TRBJ1-5 and V is TRBV5-1; no clear D gene. CDR3: CASSPTGQFNQPQHF. DNA for the CDR3: TGCGCCAGCAGCCCAACCGGGCAGTTCAATCAGCCCCAGCATTTT.